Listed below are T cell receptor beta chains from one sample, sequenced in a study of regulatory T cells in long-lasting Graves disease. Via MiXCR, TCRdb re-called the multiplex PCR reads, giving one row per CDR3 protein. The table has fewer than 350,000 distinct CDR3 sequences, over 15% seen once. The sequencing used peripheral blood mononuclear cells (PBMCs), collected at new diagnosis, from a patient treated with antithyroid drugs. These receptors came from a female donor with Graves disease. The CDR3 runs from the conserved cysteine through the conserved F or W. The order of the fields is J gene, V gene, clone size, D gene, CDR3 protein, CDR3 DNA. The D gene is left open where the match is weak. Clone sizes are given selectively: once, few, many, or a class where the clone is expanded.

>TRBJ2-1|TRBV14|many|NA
CASSQEGHWSNDEQFF
TGTGCCAGCAGCCAAGAAGGACATTGGAGTAATGATGAGCAGTTCTTC
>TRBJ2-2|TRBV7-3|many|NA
CASSPQRTPGELFF
TGTGCCAGCAGCCCCCAGCGGACCCCCGGGGAGCTGTTTTTT
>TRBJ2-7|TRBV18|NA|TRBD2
CASSPPGTSDVFREQYF
TGTGCCAGCTCACCACCCGGGACTAGCGACGTTTTTAGGGAGCAGTACTTC
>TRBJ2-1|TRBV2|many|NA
CASSEAVGVNEQFF
TGTGCCAGCAGTGAAGCAGTAGGGGTCAATGAGCAGTTCTTC
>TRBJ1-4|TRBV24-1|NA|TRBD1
CARQGAGATNEKLFF
TGTGCCAGACAGGGGGCTGGAGCAACTAATGAAAAACTGTTTTTT
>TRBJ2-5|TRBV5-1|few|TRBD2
CASSLLAGEETQYF
TGCGCCAGCAGCTTACTAGCGGGGGAAGAGACCCAGTACTTC
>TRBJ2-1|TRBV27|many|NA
CASSPGAAHNEQFF
TGTGCCAGCAGTCCCGGGGCCGCGCACAATGAGCAGTTCTTC
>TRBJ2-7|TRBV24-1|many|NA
CATSDGTVSNYEQYF
TGTGCCACCAGTGATGGGACGGTCAGCAACTACGAGCAGTACTTC
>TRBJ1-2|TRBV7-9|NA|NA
CASSSDGSGVFGYTF
TGTGCCAGCAGCAGTGACGGTAGCGGGGTTTTTGGCTACACCTTC
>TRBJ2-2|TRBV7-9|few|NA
CACQIGIAGELFF
TGTGCCTGTCAAATCGGGATCGCCGGGGAGCTGTTTTTT
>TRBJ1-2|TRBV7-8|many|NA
CASSPDFSYGYTF
TGTGCCAGCAGCCCGGACTTCTCCTATGGCTACACCTTC
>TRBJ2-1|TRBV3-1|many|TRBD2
CASSHLTSVTYNEQFF
TGTGCCAGCAGCCACTTGACTAGCGTAACCTACAATGAGCAGTTCTTC
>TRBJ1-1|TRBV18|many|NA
CASSRADQFEAFF
TGTGCCAGCTCGAGGGCCGACCAATTTGAAGCTTTCTTT
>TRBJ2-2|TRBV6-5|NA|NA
CASSYSWGQGSTGELFF
TGTGCCAGCAGTTATTCCTGGGGGCAGGGATCCACCGGGGAGCTGTTTTTT
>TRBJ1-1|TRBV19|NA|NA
CASSIGVGTEAFF
TGTGCCAGTAGTATAGGTGTTGGCACTGAAGCTTTCTTT
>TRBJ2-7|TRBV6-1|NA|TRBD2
CASSVAGLAGDYEQYF
TGTGCCAGCAGCGTAGCGGGACTAGCGGGAGACTACGAGCAGTACTTC
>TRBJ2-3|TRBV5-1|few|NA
CASSPEPGWSTDTQYF
TGCGCCAGCAGCCCAGAGCCAGGGTGGAGCACAGATACGCAGTATTTT
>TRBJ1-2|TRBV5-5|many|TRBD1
CASSLDGQGSGYGYTF
TGCGCCAGCAGCTTGGATGGACAGGGGAGTGGCTATGGCTACACCTTC
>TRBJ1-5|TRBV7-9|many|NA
CASSFGSSNQPQHF
TGTGCCAGCAGCTTCGGCAGTAGCAATCAGCCCCAGCATTTT
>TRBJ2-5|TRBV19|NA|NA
CASSKGRTRETQYF
TGTGCCAGTAGTAAGGGACGGACCCGGGAGACCCAGTACTTC
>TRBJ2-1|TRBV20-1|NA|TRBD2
CSAPPGGRGRAGDEQFF
TGCAGTGCTCCGCCCGGGGGTCGCGGGAGGGCCGGAGATGAGCAGTTCTTC
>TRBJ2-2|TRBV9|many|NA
CASSLDLGMNTGELFF
TGTGCCAGCAGCTTAGACCTAGGCATGAACACCGGGGAGCTGTTTTTT
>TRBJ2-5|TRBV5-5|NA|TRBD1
CASSWTGQETQYF
TGTGCCAGCAGCTGGACAGGGCAAGAGACCCAGTACTTC
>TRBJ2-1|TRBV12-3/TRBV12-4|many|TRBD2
CASSLALWTSVDNEQFF
TGTGCCAGCAGTTTAGCGCTGTGGACTAGCGTAGACAATGAGCAGTTCTTC
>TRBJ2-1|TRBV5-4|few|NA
CASSPGTNPTDEQFF
TGTGCCAGCAGCCCCGGGACAAACCCGACGGATGAGCAGTTCTTC
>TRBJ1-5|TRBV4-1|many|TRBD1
CASSQEQGGTQHF
TGCGCCAGCAGCCAAGAGCAGGGGGGTACCCAGCATTTT
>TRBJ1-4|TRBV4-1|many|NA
CASSQEHPGQGSEKLFF
TGCGCCAGCAGCCAAGAACATCCAGGCCAGGGGAGTGAAAAACTGTTTTTT
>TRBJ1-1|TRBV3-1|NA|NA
CASSQGGGRDTEAFF
TGTGCCAGCAGCCAAGGTGGCGGACGGGACACTGAAGCTTTCTTT